Listed below are T cell receptor beta chains from one sample, sequenced in a study of siplizumab effects on memory and regulatory T cells. Data came from immunoSEQ multiplex PCR; TCRdb stores just in-frame clones and leaves some out. The table records roughly 64,000 clones, around 96% of them present only once. The sequencing input was naive CD8+ T cells sorted from blood. The receptors shown here come from a human donor in good health. CDR3s include the opening cysteine and the closing phenylalanine or tryptophan. D genes are given only for firm matches. The listing skips clone size in some rows; elsewhere it reads once, few, many or a size class.

D gene: .; V gene: TRBV30; clone size: .; J gene: TRBJ1-5; CDR3 DNA: TGTGCCTGGAGTGCATGGGGCAATCAGCCCCAGCATTTT; CDR3 protein: CAWSAWGNQPQHF
D gene: .; V gene: TRBV7-8; clone size: .; J gene: TRBJ1-6; CDR3 DNA: TGTGCCAGCAGCCACCTGGAGGGGTATAATTCACCCCTCCACTTT; CDR3 protein: CASSHLEGYNSPLHF
D gene: .; V gene: TRBV28; clone size: .; J gene: TRBJ2-7; CDR3 DNA: TGTGCCAGCAGCCCCCTCCACGAGCAGTACTTC; CDR3 protein: CASSPLHEQYF
D gene: .; V gene: TRBV5-4; clone size: once; J gene: TRBJ2-7; CDR3 DNA: TGTGCCAGCAGCTCTCCGGGGTACGAGCAGTACTTC; CDR3 protein: CASSSPGYEQYF
D gene: .; V gene: TRBV9; clone size: .; J gene: TRBJ1-6; CDR3 DNA: TGTGCCAGCAGCGTTGGGGTTTCACCCCTCCACTTT; CDR3 protein: CASSVGVSPLHF
D gene: .; V gene: TRBV5-4; clone size: .; J gene: TRBJ2-3; CDR3 DNA: TGTGCCAGCAGCTTGGCTGCGGACGGAGATACGCAGTATTTT; CDR3 protein: CASSLAADGDTQYF
D gene: .; V gene: TRBV6-5; clone size: .; J gene: TRBJ2-2; CDR3 DNA: TGTGCCAGCAGAAACACCGGGGAGCTGTTTTTT; CDR3 protein: CASRNTGELFF
D gene: .; V gene: TRBV28; clone size: .; J gene: TRBJ2-7; CDR3 DNA: TGTGCCAGTCTACCCCAGGTCACCCTCTCCTACGAGCAGTACTTC; CDR3 protein: CASLPQVTLSYEQYF
D gene: TRBD1; V gene: TRBV7-9; clone size: .; J gene: TRBJ2-7; CDR3 DNA: TGTGCCAGCAGCTCGGGACAGACTGGGGTCTCCTACGAGCAGTACTTC; CDR3 protein: CASSSGQTGVSYEQYF
D gene: .; V gene: TRBV27; clone size: .; J gene: TRBJ2-3; CDR3 DNA: TGTGCCAGCAGCCTAACTACTACGCAGTATTTT; CDR3 protein: CASSLTTTQYF
D gene: TRBD1; V gene: TRBV19; clone size: .; J gene: TRBJ1-3; CDR3 DNA: TGTGCCAGTACCACAGGGGAGGGAAACACCATATATTTT; CDR3 protein: CASTTGEGNTIYF
D gene: .; V gene: TRBV5-1; clone size: .; J gene: TRBJ2-3; CDR3 DNA: TGCGCCAGCAGCTTGGGAGAATTTAGCACAGATACGCAGTATTTT; CDR3 protein: CASSLGEFSTDTQYF
D gene: .; V gene: TRBV19; clone size: .; J gene: TRBJ2-7; CDR3 DNA: TGTGCCAGTAGTTACGGACCTTACGAGCAGTACTTC; CDR3 protein: CASSYGPYEQYF
D gene: .; V gene: TRBV6-1; clone size: .; J gene: TRBJ1-2; CDR3 DNA: TGTGCCAGCAGTGAAGTAGTGGCGGGTGGAGGAGGCTACACCTTC; CDR3 protein: CASSEVVAGGGGYTF
D gene: TRBD1; V gene: TRBV9; clone size: few; J gene: TRBJ1-1; CDR3 DNA: TGTGCCAGCAGCCCGGGACAGGGGGGCACTGAAGCTTTCTTT; CDR3 protein: CASSPGQGGTEAFF
D gene: .; V gene: TRBV27; clone size: .; J gene: TRBJ1-2; CDR3 DNA: TGTGCCAGCAGTTTTGGGGAAAGCTATGGCTACACCTTC; CDR3 protein: CASSFGESYGYTF
D gene: .; V gene: TRBV9; clone size: .; J gene: TRBJ2-1; CDR3 DNA: TGTGCCAGCAGCGCCCAAGGGTTTGAGCAGTTCTTC; CDR3 protein: CASSAQGFEQFF
D gene: TRBD1; V gene: TRBV7-9; clone size: .; J gene: TRBJ1-2; CDR3 DNA: TGTGCCAGCAGCCACTCAATAGACAGGGTCTTTAAGTATGGCTACACCTTC; CDR3 protein: CASSHSIDRVFKYGYTF
D gene: TRBD2; V gene: TRBV25-1; clone size: .; J gene: TRBJ2-5; CDR3 DNA: TGTGCCAGCAGTCCGGGGGGGCCGGAGACCCAGTACTTC; CDR3 protein: CASSPGGPETQYF
D gene: TRBD1; V gene: TRBV27; clone size: .; J gene: TRBJ1-1; CDR3 DNA: TGTGCCAGCAAACTACAGGGGGCGGTGGAAGCTTTCTTT; CDR3 protein: CASKLQGAVEAFF
D gene: .; V gene: TRBV27; clone size: .; J gene: TRBJ2-2; CDR3 DNA: TGTGCCAGCAGTTTATCTAACGGGGAGCTGTTTTTT; CDR3 protein: CASSLSNGELFF
D gene: .; V gene: TRBV18; clone size: .; J gene: TRBJ1-1; CDR3 DNA: TGTGCCAGCTCATCGACTTTCTCAGGGACCCTGAACACTGAAGCTTTCTTT; CDR3 protein: CASSSTFSGTLNTEAFF
D gene: .; V gene: TRBV4-1; clone size: .; J gene: TRBJ2-3; CDR3 DNA: TGCGCCAGCAGCCAAAATACAGCTACAGATACGCAGTATTTT; CDR3 protein: CASSQNTATDTQYF
D gene: TRBD1; V gene: TRBV7-2; clone size: .; J gene: TRBJ2-7; CDR3 DNA: TGTGCCAGCAGTCCGGGACAGGAATCCTACGAGCAGTACTTC; CDR3 protein: CASSPGQESYEQYF
D gene: .; V gene: TRBV25-1; clone size: .; J gene: TRBJ2-2; CDR3 DNA: TGTGCCAGCAGTGAATGGTATAGCGGGAACACCGGGGAGCTGTTTTTT; CDR3 protein: CASSEWYSGNTGELFF
D gene: .; V gene: TRBV27; clone size: once; J gene: TRBJ2-7; CDR3 DNA: TGTGCCAGCAGTGCAGACCAGGGTACGTACGAGGACGAGCAGTACTTC; CDR3 protein: CASSADQGTYEDEQYF
D gene: TRBD1; V gene: TRBV13; clone size: .; J gene: TRBJ2-5; CDR3 DNA: TGTGCCAGCAGCTTAGTGACAGGGCAAGAGACCCAGTACTTC; CDR3 protein: CASSLVTGQETQYF
D gene: .; V gene: TRBV4-1; clone size: .; J gene: TRBJ1-1; CDR3 DNA: TGCGCCAGCAGCCAAGTTAGTGTGCTGGAAGCTTTCTTT; CDR3 protein: CASSQVSVLEAFF
D gene: .; V gene: TRBV7-6; clone size: .; J gene: TRBJ1-6; CDR3 DNA: TGTGCCAGCAGCAACGGGACGGTAAATTCACCCCTCCACTTT; CDR3 protein: CASSNGTVNSPLHF
D gene: TRBD2; V gene: TRBV7-3; clone size: once; J gene: TRBJ2-5; CDR3 DNA: TGTGCCAGCAGCAAAAGCGGGGGAGAAGAGACCCAGTACTTC; CDR3 protein: CASSKSGGEETQYF
D gene: TRBD1; V gene: TRBV7-9; clone size: .; J gene: TRBJ2-7; CDR3 DNA: TGTGCCAGCAGCAACAGGGGGGAAGCCTACGAGCAGTACTTC; CDR3 protein: CASSNRGEAYEQYF
D gene: TRBD1; V gene: TRBV27; clone size: .; J gene: TRBJ1-6; CDR3 DNA: TGTGCCAGCAGCCGAGAACCGACAGGGTCAAATTCACCCCTCCACTTT; CDR3 protein: CASSREPTGSNSPLHF
D gene: TRBD1; V gene: TRBV4-1; clone size: .; J gene: TRBJ2-5; CDR3 DNA: TGCGCCAGCAGCCAACGGACAGGGGATGGGTTAACGGAGACCCAGTACTTC; CDR3 protein: CASSQRTGDGLTETQYF
D gene: .; V gene: TRBV28; clone size: .; J gene: TRBJ1-1; CDR3 DNA: TGTGCCAGCAGTTTATCGTATGGCCGGGGGACTGAAGCTTTCTTT; CDR3 protein: CASSLSYGRGTEAFF
D gene: .; V gene: TRBV29-1; clone size: .; J gene: TRBJ1-2; CDR3 DNA: TGCAGCGTCCCCGTTAGGCTGGATGGCTACACCTTC; CDR3 protein: CSVPVRLDGYTF
D gene: .; V gene: TRBV7-9; clone size: .; J gene: TRBJ2-7; CDR3 DNA: TGTGCCAGCCTTGGGGGCTACGAGCAGTACTTC; CDR3 protein: CASLGGYEQYF
D gene: .; V gene: TRBV4-1; clone size: .; J gene: TRBJ1-2; CDR3 DNA: TGCGCCAGCAGCCAAGATCACCCTAGTTCCCTATTAGGGGGCTACACCTTC; CDR3 protein: CASSQDHPSSLLGGYTF
D gene: .; V gene: TRBV18; clone size: .; J gene: TRBJ2-7; CDR3 DNA: TGTGCCAGCTCACTTCCCTCTAGGCACGAGCAGTACTTC; CDR3 protein: CASSLPSRHEQYF
D gene: .; V gene: TRBV5-4; clone size: .; J gene: TRBJ1-1; CDR3 DNA: TGTGCCAGCAGCTTGGGCACGAACACTGAAGCTTTCTTT; CDR3 protein: CASSLGTNTEAFF
D gene: .; V gene: TRBV5-6; clone size: .; J gene: TRBJ2-7; CDR3 DNA: TGTGCCAGCAGACTCGGGGGTGTCGAGCAGTACTTC; CDR3 protein: CASRLGGVEQYF
D gene: .; V gene: TRBV5-1; clone size: .; J gene: TRBJ2-2; CDR3 DNA: TGCGCCAGCAGCTTGGCCGCGGTGACAGAAATCACCGGGGAGCTGTTTTTT; CDR3 protein: CASSLAAVTEITGELFF
D gene: TRBD1; V gene: TRBV30; clone size: .; J gene: TRBJ2-7; CDR3 DNA: TGTGCCTGGAGCGACGGACAGGGGGCGAGCGAGCAGTACTTC; CDR3 protein: CAWSDGQGASEQYF
D gene: .; V gene: TRBV27; clone size: once; J gene: TRBJ1-1; CDR3 DNA: TGTGCCAGCAATCCTTCCACATCGAACACTGAAGCTTTCTTT; CDR3 protein: CASNPSTSNTEAFF
D gene: .; V gene: TRBV5-5; clone size: .; J gene: TRBJ2-7; CDR3 DNA: TGTGCCAGCAGCTTGGTTGAGGTGGGTCACGAGCAGTACTTC; CDR3 protein: CASSLVEVGHEQYF
D gene: .; V gene: TRBV29-1; clone size: .; J gene: TRBJ2-2; CDR3 DNA: TGCAGCTTTTCAGACACCGGGGAGCTGTTTTTT; CDR3 protein: CSFSDTGELFF
D gene: .; V gene: TRBV6-4; clone size: once; J gene: TRBJ2-3; CDR3 DNA: TGTGCCAGCAGTGACGGGGGGTTTAGCACAGATACGCAGTATTTT; CDR3 protein: CASSDGGFSTDTQYF
D gene: TRBD2; V gene: TRBV9; clone size: .; J gene: TRBJ2-2; CDR3 DNA: TGTGCCAGCAGCGGGACTAGCGGGGGGGCAGCCGGGGAGCTGTTTTTT; CDR3 protein: CASSGTSGGAAGELFF
D gene: .; V gene: TRBV6-1; clone size: .; J gene: TRBJ1-1; CDR3 DNA: TGTGCCAGCAGTGAAGTCACAGAGAACACTGAAGCTTTCTTT; CDR3 protein: CASSEVTENTEAFF
D gene: .; V gene: TRBV4-1; clone size: .; J gene: TRBJ2-3; CDR3 DNA: TGCGCCAGCAGCGAGGCAGGGGGAGGAGATACGCAGTATTTT; CDR3 protein: CASSEAGGGDTQYF
D gene: TRBD1; V gene: TRBV28; clone size: .; J gene: TRBJ1-2; CDR3 DNA: TGTGCCAGCAGTCTTGACAGGGAAGACTATGGCTACACCTTC; CDR3 protein: CASSLDREDYGYTF